These 10 T cell receptor beta chains originate from one sample sequenced in a study of T-cell memory formation after mild COVID-19. TCRdb used MiXCR to reprocess the 5' RACE reads, holding one entry per CDR3 protein. Of some 120,000 distinct CDR3 sequences detected, roughly 6% appear once; the ten largest clones hold about 2.2%. The specimen sequenced was PBMCs or a T cell subset sorted from them (not recorded which). The receptor source for this set is an adult woman who had mild COVID-19 (a few samples of this study predate the infection). Cell type and time point are not known.

This clonotype was seen at least ten times. CDR3 nucleotides: TGTGCCAGCAGCATTACCGGGCTGGAGGGCTACACCTTC. Translating it yields CASSITGLEGYTF. The chain has TRBV7-8 and TRBJ1-2; D is unresolved. CDR1 SGHVS and CDR2 FQNEAQ come from the germline V gene. The CDR3 has 13 amino acids. Trimming removed 5 bases from V and 8 bases from J, with 15 bases in between.

The rearrangement joins TRBV4-2 to TRBJ2-3; 7 positions match TRBD2. Germline loops: CDR1 LGHNA, CDR2 YNFKEQ. CDR3 length: 17 residues. The J segment lost 1 base and the V segment lost 0 bases, leaving 7 bases of the junction unmatched. The CDR3 protein is CASSQDPASGRTDTQYF. CDR3 coding DNA: TGTGCCAGCAGCCAAGATCCCGCTAGCGGACGCACAGATACGCAGTATTTT.

In this sample, this clonotype turned up a few times. V usage is TRBV4-1 and J usage is TRBJ2-1; D gene unclear. The length of the CDR3 is 13 residues. Between the trimmed V and J ends, which lost 0 bases and 2 bases, there was a span of 2 bases. Germline CDR1 MGHRA, CDR2 YSYEKL. CDR3 residues: CASSQDPYNEQFF. The CDR3 bases are TGCGCCAGCAGCCAAGATCCCTACAATGAGCAGTTCTTC.

This clonotype has more than one count but fewer than ten. The genes are TRBV10-3 and TRBJ1-5; D unresolved. Per germline, CDR1 ENHRY and CDR2 SYGVKD. The length of the CDR3 is 13 residues. The ends were cut back, 10 bases at V and 0 bases at J, with 10 bases in the middle. CDR3 residues: CATQMNSNQPQHF. Written as DNA, the CDR3 is TGTGCCACGCAAATGAATAGCAATCAGCCCCAGCATTTT.

The chain couples TRBV12-3 or TRBV12-4 to TRBJ2-1, with 12 bases fitting TRBD2. The CDR3 extends over 15 amino acids. J lost 6 bases, V lost 6 bases, and 6 bases had no gene match. In DNA, the CDR3 is TGTGCCAGCAGCCCTAGCGGGAGGGCCAGCAATGAGCAGTTCTTC. Amino acid sequence: CASSPSGRASNEQFF.

This clonotype was observed many times. The chain has TRBV10-3 and TRBJ2-3; TRBD1 matches at 8 bases. Germline CDR1 and CDR2: ENHRY and SYGVKD. V shed 10 bases, J shed 0 bases, and the junction held 3 bases outside the gene matches. The CDR3 has 13 residues. CDR3 amino acids: CANRDRSTDTQYF. The CDR3 DNA follows: TGTGCCAACCGGGACAGGAGCACAGATACGCAGTATTTT.

This clonotype was detected a few times. This chain uses TRBV12-3 or TRBV12-4 with TRBJ2-5, with D perhaps matching TRBD1 (6 bases). V was shortened by 7 bases and J by 2 bases, with 11 bases between the two germline ends. This CDR3 is 13 amino acids long. The CDR3, as DNA: TGTGCCAGCAACCTGGACAGTCAAGAGACCCAGTACTTC. Translating gives CASNLDSQETQYF.

The V gene is TRBV27, the J gene TRBJ1-5, with D perhaps matching TRBD1 (6 bases). V gave up 5 bases and J gave up 1 base, with 15 bases separating them. Germline V gene lookup returns CDR1 MNHEY and CDR2 SMNVEV (reference sequence). The CDR3 is 16 amino acids. CDR3 coding DNA: TGTGCCAGCAGTCCACAGGGTGGGTTGAGCAATCAGCCCCAGCATTTT. Its translation is CASSPQGGLSNQPQHF.

The sample holds a few counts of this clonotype. The rearrangement joins TRBV18 to TRBJ2-1; TRBD1 agrees at 9 bases. Looked up from germline, CDR1 is KGHSH and CDR2 is LQKENI. The CDR3 contains 12 residues. V gave up 3 bases and J gave up 14 bases; unmatched junction bases: 5. CDR3 sequence reads: CASSPMGQGKFF. Written as DNA, the CDR3 is TGTGCCAGCTCACCTATGGGACAGGGAAAGTTCTTC.

This clonotype was detected only a few times. The chain combines TRBV19 with TRBJ1-1, with 10 bases that match TRBD1. CDR3 length equals 14 residues. Trimming took 5 bases from V and 7 from J; bases not matched to a gene: 7. Germline CDR1 is LNHDA and CDR2 is SQIVND (reference sequence). Written as DNA, the CDR3 is TGTGCCAGTAGTTTGGGGACAGGGGTTGGTGAAGCTTTCTTT. Translating gives CASSLGTGVGEAFF.